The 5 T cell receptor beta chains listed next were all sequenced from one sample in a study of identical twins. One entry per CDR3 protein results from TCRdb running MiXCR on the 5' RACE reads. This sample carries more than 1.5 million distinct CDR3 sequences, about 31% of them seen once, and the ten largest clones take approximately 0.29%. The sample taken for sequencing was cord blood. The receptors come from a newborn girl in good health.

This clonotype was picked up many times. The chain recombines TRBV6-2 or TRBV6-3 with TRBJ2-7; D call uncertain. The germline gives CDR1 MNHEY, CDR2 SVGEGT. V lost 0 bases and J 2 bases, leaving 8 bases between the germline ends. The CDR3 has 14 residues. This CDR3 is CASSYSIETYEQYF. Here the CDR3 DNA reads TGTGCCAGCAGTTACTCGATCGAGACCTACGAGCAGTACTTC.

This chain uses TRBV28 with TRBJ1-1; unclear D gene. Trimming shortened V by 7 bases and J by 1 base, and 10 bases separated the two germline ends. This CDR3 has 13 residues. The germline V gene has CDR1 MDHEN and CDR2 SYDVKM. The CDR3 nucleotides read TGTGCCAGCAAAGCAGCCCCGAACACTGAAGCTTTCTTT. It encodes CASKAAPNTEAFF.

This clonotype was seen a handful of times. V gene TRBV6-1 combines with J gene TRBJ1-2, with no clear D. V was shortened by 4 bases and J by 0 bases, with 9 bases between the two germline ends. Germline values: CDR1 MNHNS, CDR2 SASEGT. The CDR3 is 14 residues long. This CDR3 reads CASSAKTTNYGYTF. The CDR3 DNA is TGTGCCAGCAGTGCCAAGACGACTAACTATGGCTACACCTTC.

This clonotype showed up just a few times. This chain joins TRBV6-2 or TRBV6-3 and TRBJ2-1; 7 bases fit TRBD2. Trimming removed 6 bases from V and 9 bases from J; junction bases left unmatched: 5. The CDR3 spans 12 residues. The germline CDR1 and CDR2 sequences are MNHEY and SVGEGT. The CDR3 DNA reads TGTGCCAGCAGACTAGCGTTTGGTGAGCAGTTCTTC. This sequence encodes CASRLAFGEQFF.

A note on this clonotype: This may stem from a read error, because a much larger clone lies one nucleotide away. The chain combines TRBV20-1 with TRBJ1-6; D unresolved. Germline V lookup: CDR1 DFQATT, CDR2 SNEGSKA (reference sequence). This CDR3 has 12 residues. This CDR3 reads CSARAQNSPPHF. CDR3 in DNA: TGCAGTGCTAGGGCCCAGAATTCACCCCCCCACTTT.